This passage covers 5 T cell receptor beta chains from one sample sequenced in a study of blood T cells in healthy people across ages. A second 7 to 11 cycle PCR used barcoded and J-beta primers. Using its own MiXCR run on the 5' RACE reads, TCRdb lists one record per CDR3 protein. The sample gives about 320,000 distinct CDR3 sequences, 27% of which show up once; over 25% is in the top ten. Sequencing used blood. Receptors were obtained from a woman aged 70 to 79 in good health.

This clonotype was seen only a few times. The gene calls are TRBV11-2 and TRBJ1-6; D might be TRBD1 (6 bases). The V and J ends lost 2 bases and 1 base respectively, with 9 bases between them. Germline V gene data show CDR1 as SGHAT and CDR2 as FQNNGV. There are 16 residues in the CDR3. In nucleotides, the CDR3 is TGTGCCAGCAGCTTACAGCAGGGGTCCTATAATTCACCCCTCCACTTT. As protein: CASSLQQGSYNSPLHF.

This clonotype was observed a handful of times. V usage is TRBV19 and J usage is TRBJ1-2; 7 bases are a match to TRBD1. V was clipped by 1 base and J by 6 bases; unmatched bases: 8. CDR1 and CDR2 from the germline V gene are LNHDA and SQIVND (reference sequence). The CDR3 runs 15 residues. DNA for the CDR3: TGTGCCAGTAGTATAGCCTGGACAGGAACGGATGGCTACACCTTC. This encodes CASSIAWTGTDGYTF.

The rearrangement uses TRBV18 and TRBJ2-1; 8 nucleotides match TRBD1. The J call is doubtful: the DNA matches TRBJ2-7 better. CDR1 and CDR2 (germline): KGHSH, LQKENI. This CDR3 is 16 amino acids long. CDR3 amino acids: CASSFSGTGLAYEQYF. The CDR3 DNA reads TGTGCCAGCTCATTTTCCGGGACAGGCCTTGCCTACGAGCAGTACTTC.

The rearrangement links TRBV5-1 to TRBJ2-5; TRBD1 matches at 8 bases. The germline CDR1 and CDR2 sequences are SGHRS and YFSETQ. Germline trimming cut 3 bases from V and 4 bases from J; bases unmatched to any gene: 5. This CDR3 has 14 residues. CDR3 sequence reads: CASSSGGPGETQYF. The DNA for the CDR3 is TGCGCCAGCAGCTCAGGGGGCCCAGGAGAGACCCAGTACTTC.

The J gene is TRBJ1-3, the V gene TRBV11-2; D is uncertain. V gave up 3 bases and J gave up 0 bases, with 6 bases separating them. There are 14 residues in the CDR3. CDR1 and CDR2 (germline): SGHAT, FQNNGV. The CDR3 sequence: CASSFELSGNTIYF. The CDR3 DNA reads TGTGCCAGCAGCTTTGAGCTCTCTGGAAACACCATATATTTT.